This T cell receptor beta chain was obtained from a study of T-cell memory formation after mild COVID-19. Whole-study results and caveats: Researchers could not confirm that second-wave clones peaking on day 37 targeted SARS-CoV-2. There were some responding clones in pre-infection memory, which suggested that cross-reactive memory had joined. Of the contracting clones, CD4+ ones lay mainly in CM and EM, and CD8+ ones in EMRA.

This clonotype was counted a few times. The antigen remains unidentified. The CDR3 runs to 15 residues. Germline V lookup: CDR1 MNHEY, CDR2 SVGAGI. Trimming took off 4 bases at V and 10 bases at J, with 20 bases between the two ends. 5'RACE with constant-segment primers built TCRalpha and TCRbeta cDNA libraries with UMIs. MiXCR, run by TCRdb on the 5' RACE reads, gives a single entry per CDR3 protein. In the table there are about 560,000 distinct CDR3 sequences, less than 25% of which are singletons. The sequenced sample was PBMCs or a T cell subset sorted from them (not recorded which). The chain is built from TRBV6-5 and TRBJ2-1, with D hard to call. This TCR was sampled from an adult woman who had mild COVID-19 (a few samples of this study predate the infection). Cell type and time point are not known. CDR3 amino acids: CASSSTLDGAGEQFF. CDR3 nucleotides: TGTGCCAGCAGTTCTACCCTGGACGGTGCCGGAGAGCAGTTCTTC.